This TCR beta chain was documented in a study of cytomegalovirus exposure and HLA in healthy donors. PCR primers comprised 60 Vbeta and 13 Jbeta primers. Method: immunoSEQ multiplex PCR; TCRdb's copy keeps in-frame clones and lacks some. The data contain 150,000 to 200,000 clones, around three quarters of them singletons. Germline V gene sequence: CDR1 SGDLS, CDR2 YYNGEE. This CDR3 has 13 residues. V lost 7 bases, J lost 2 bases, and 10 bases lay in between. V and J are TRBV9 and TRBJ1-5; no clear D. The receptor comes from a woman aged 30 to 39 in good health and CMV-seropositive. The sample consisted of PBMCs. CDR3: CASARSGNQPQHF. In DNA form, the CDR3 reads TGTGCCAGCGCTCGGTCCGGCAATCAGCCCCAGCATTTT.